Below, 27 T cell receptor beta chains from the same sample are listed, as sequenced in a study of a mutant IDH1 vaccine in newly diagnosed glioma. TCRdb's table, derived via immunoSEQ multiplex PCR, lists solely in-frame clones and lacks some. The sample records roughly 110,000 clones, 90% being singletons. Their antigens are not known. Time point indicated: week 11, during vaccination. Doses comprised 300 ug of mutant IDH1 20-mer peptide each, plus topical imiquimod. The material was PBMCs, obtained from a glioma patient whose treatment included an IDH1 peptide vaccine. These receptors were collected from a woman between 50 and 59 years old with glioma.

J is TRBJ1-2 and V is TRBV6-5; 10 bases are shared with TRBD1. J was trimmed by 7 bases and V by 5 bases; bases with no gene match: 7. This CDR3 contains 14 residues. Germline CDR1 is MNHEY and CDR2 is SVGAGI. The CDR3, as DNA: TGTGCCAGCAGTCCGGGACAGGGGTGGGGTGGCTACACCTTC. Its translation: CASSPGQGWGGYTF.

This sequence joins TRBV7-8 and TRBJ2-1; the match to TRBD1 covers 8 bases. Unmatched junction bases numbered 5, after V lost 1 base and J lost 6 bases. CDR3 size: 15 residues. In germline, CDR1 is SGHVS, CDR2 FQNEAQ. The CDR3 here is CASSLGRGRPNEQFF. DNA for the CDR3: TGTGCCAGCAGCTTAGGCAGGGGGCGACCCAATGAGCAGTTCTTC.

The CDR3 nucleotides read TGTGCCATCCAACTGGACAGGGCATACGAGCAGTACTTC. Translating gives CAIQLDRAYEQYF. The gene calls are TRBV10-3 and TRBJ2-7, with 8 bases identical to TRBD1. Per the germline V gene, CDR1 is ENHRY and CDR2 is SYGVKD. CDR3 size: 13 residues. V shed 8 bases and J 4 bases; nucleotides not matched to a gene: 7.

V is TRBV28 and J is TRBJ1-4; 9 bases map to TRBD1. CDR1 is MDHEN and CDR2 is SYDVKM in the germline V gene. This CDR3 contains 15 residues. V shed 5 bases, J shed 4 bases, and the junction held 5 bases outside the gene matches. The CDR3 DNA is TGTGCCAGCAGTGTGGACAGGGGCAGTAATGAAAAACTGTTTTTT. This gives the protein CASSVDRGSNEKLFF.

The J gene is TRBJ1-2, the V gene TRBV28; D is possibly TRBD1 (5 bases). This CDR3 is built from 14 residues. Per the germline V gene, CDR1 is MDHEN and CDR2 is SYDVKM. V shed 6 bases and J shed 10 bases, with 21 bases lying between them. CDR3 in DNA: TGTGCCAGCAGCCGAGACAGCTCCCTCCAGCTCTACACCTTC. This gives the protein CASSRDSSLQLYTF.

This clone was observed a single time. The chain uses TRBV10-3 and TRBJ2-2, with D maybe TRBD2 (6 bases). There are 16 residues in the CDR3. Germline CDR1 reads ENHRY; CDR2 reads SYGVKD. The V and J ends lost 2 bases and 4 bases respectively, with 14 bases between them. CDR3 bases: TGTGCCATCAGTGAGCTAGTGGGAGCGGGCACCGGGGAGCTGTTTTTT. This codes for CAISELVGAGTGELFF.

A remark on this clone: The junction does not match germline at one end; this may be a read error. The chain uses TRBV5-6 and TRBJ2-7; D possibly matches TRBD1 or TRBD2 (5 bases each). CDR1 SGHDT and CDR2 YYEEEE come from the germline V gene. This CDR3 spans 10 amino acids. This CDR3 reads CASSYSVGEF. The CDR3 nucleotides are TGTGCCAGCAGCTACTCGGTGGGGGAGTTC.

DNA of the CDR3: TGTGCCAGCAGCGTAGCTAAGACTAGCCCGGACACCGGGGAGCTGTTTTTT. Its protein product is CASSVAKTSPDTGELFF. V usage is TRBV9 and J usage is TRBJ2-2; 7 positions match TRBD2. This CDR3 is built from 17 residues. The junction had 8 bases not matched to a gene; V was cut back by 0 bases and J by 3 bases. Germline lookup yields CDR1 SGDLS and CDR2 YYNGEE.

This rearrangement joins TRBV5-1 to TRBJ2-5; the match to TRBD2 covers 7 bases. The end of the DNA is better explained by TRBJ2-7, so the J call may be wrong. Germline CDR1 SGHRS, CDR2 YFSETQ. CDR3 length equals 15 residues. The DNA of the CDR3 is TGCGCCAGCAGCTTGGCCCCTAGCGGCTCCTACGAGCAGTACTTC. It specifies CASSLAPSGSYEQYF.

The rearrangement links TRBV5-1 to TRBJ2-7; 7 nucleotides match TRBD1. The germline V gene encodes CDR1 SGHRS and CDR2 YFSETQ. The V gene end was trimmed by 3 bases and the J gene end by 0 bases; junction bases not matched to a gene: 3. This CDR3 contains 14 residues. The CDR3 here is CASSSGTASYEQYF. CDR3 nucleotides: TGCGCCAGCAGCTCCGGGACAGCCTCCTACGAGCAGTACTTC.

The rearrangement links TRBV28 to TRBJ2-3; 12 bases fit TRBD2. The CDR3 is made up of 16 amino acids. V shed 2 bases, J shed 6 bases, and the junction held 6 bases outside the gene matches. The germline CDR1 and CDR2 sequences are MDHEN and SYDVKM. For the CDR3, the DNA is TGTGCCAGCAGTTTACTAGCGGGAGGGATTGGGGATACGCAGTATTTT. This codes for CASSLLAGGIGDTQYF.

The chain uses TRBV6-1 and TRBJ1-1, with no clear D. CDR3 length: 15 amino acids. Trimming cost V 0 bases and J 6 bases, with 14 bases left between them. Germline V CDR1 and CDR2: MNHNS, SASEGT. CDR3 sequence (DNA): TGTGCCAGCAGTGAAGCGATAGCGGGCAGAGCTGAAGCTTTCTTT. This gives the protein CASSEAIAGRAEAFF.

V and J are TRBV6-1 and TRBJ2-7, with 12 bases that match TRBD2. Losses at the gene ends were 4 bases for V and 3 bases for J; bases not matched to a gene: 10. Per the germline V gene, CDR1 is MNHNS and CDR2 is SASEGT. CDR3 length: 17 residues. CDR3 DNA: TGTGCCAGCAGTGCCTCGAGACTAGCGGGAGTTCACTACGAGCAGTACTTC. As protein: CASSASRLAGVHYEQYF.

The V call is TRBV19, the J call TRBJ2-1, with D unclear. The CDR3 runs 12 residues. Deletions cut 6 bases from V and 2 bases from J, with 5 bases between. Per the germline V gene, CDR1 is LNHDA and CDR2 is SQIVND (reference sequence). CDR3 nucleotide sequence: TGTGCCAGTAGCGAGGCCTACAATGAGCAGTTCTTC. Protein product: CASSEAYNEQFF. The whole variable domain, remainder taken from reference TRBV19 and TRBJ2-1, is DGGITQSPKYLFRKEGQNVTLSCEQNLNHDAMYWYRQDPGQGLRLIYYSQIVNDFQKGDIAEGYSVSREKKESFPLTVTSAQKNPTAFYLCASSEAYNEQFFGPGTRLTVL.

The sample holds a few counts of this clone. The chain is built from TRBV19 and TRBJ1-1; D gene ambiguous. Trimming removed 3 bases at V and 0 bases at J, with 5 bases between. This CDR3 spans 13 amino acids. CDR1 LNHDA and CDR2 SQIVND come from the germline V gene (reference sequence). CDR3 protein: CASSIILNTEAFF. The CDR3 DNA reads as TGTGCCAGTAGTATTATTCTGAACACTGAAGCTTTCTTT. The variable domain in full, completed from reference TRBV19 and TRBJ1-1, reads DGGITQSPKYLFRKEGQNVTLSCEQNLNHDAMYWYRQDPGQGLRLIYYSQIVNDFQKGDIAEGYSVSREKKESFPLTVTSAQKNPTAFYLCASSIILNTEAFFGQGTRLTVV.

The chain joins TRBV7-9 to TRBJ2-5; 8 bases are a match to TRBD1. The CDR3 is 16 amino acids. Germline V gives CDR1 SEHNR, CDR2 FQNEAQ (reference sequence). Trimming at V came to 6 bases and at J to 2 bases, leaving 11 bases not matched to a gene. The CDR3 sequence is CASSPPGGAWQETQYF. The CDR3 DNA reads TGTGCCAGCAGTCCCCCAGGGGGCGCCTGGCAAGAGACCCAGTACTTC. The whole variable domain, remainder taken from reference TRBV7-9 and TRBJ2-5, is DTGVSQNPRHKITKRGQNVTFRCDPISEHNRLYWYRQTLGQGPEFLTYFQNEAQLEKSRLLSDRFSAERPKGSFSTLEIQRTEQGDSAMYLCASSPPGGAWQETQYFGPGTRLLVL.

V is TRBV27 and J is TRBJ2-5; D uncertain. Trimming pared 3 bases from V and 13 bases from J, leaving 15 bases between. The V gene's germline CDR1 is MNHEY and CDR2 SMNVEV (reference sequence). This CDR3 region has 12 residues. Here the CDR3 reads CASSFSHSPLYF. DNA of the CDR3: TGTGCCAGCAGTTTTTCCCATAGTCCTCTGTACTTC.

V and J are TRBV6-5 and TRBJ1-2; D is undetermined. Germline CDR1 MNHEY, CDR2 SVGAGI. The CDR3 spans 11 residues. V lost 6 bases to trimming and J lost 4 bases, with 6 bases between them. CDR3 in amino acids: CASRDPYGYTF. CDR3 DNA: TGTGCCAGCAGGGATCCCTATGGCTACACCTTC.

The chain has TRBV5-5 and TRBJ2-7, with a tentative D call TRBD2 (6 bases). Trimming took off 1 base at V and 5 bases at J, with 7 bases between the two ends. This CDR3 is built from 12 residues. Germline V gene data show CDR1 as SGHKS and CDR2 as YYEKEE (reference sequence). CDR3 DNA sequence: TGTGCCAGCAGCTTGCGGAGGGACGAGCAGTACTTC. As protein: CASSLRRDEQYF.

This rearrangement joins TRBV15 to TRBJ2-1; 10 bases align to TRBD2. After removal of 6 bases from V and 6 bases from J, the junction contained 5 bases not matched to a gene. Germline lookup yields CDR1 LNHNV and CDR2 YYDKDF (reference sequence). This CDR3 has 14 residues. As DNA, the CDR3 is TGTGCCACCAGGCTACTAGCGGGGTCCAATGAGCAGTTCTTC. Protein product: CATRLLAGSNEQFF.

The genes are TRBV27 and TRBJ2-1, with TRBD2 matching over 8 bases. This CDR3 spans 11 amino acids. Per the germline V gene, CDR1 is MNHEY and CDR2 is SMNVEV (reference sequence). The V gene end was trimmed by 8 bases and the J gene end by 16 bases; junction bases not matched to a gene: 10. CDR3 nucleotides: TGTGCCAGCGGCTGGGCGAGCGGGGGATTCTTC. Residues: CASGWASGGFF.

The J gene is TRBJ2-7, the V gene TRBV9; 10 bases map to TRBD1. The germline gives CDR1 SGDLS, CDR2 YYNGEE. The CDR3 has 17 amino acids. J lost 2 bases, V lost 0 bases, and 8 bases had no gene match. CDR3 DNA sequence: TGTGCCAGCAGCGTAGGGGCGGGGGACAGGGGTCCCTACGAGCAGTACTTC. Amino acid sequence: CASSVGAGDRGPYEQYF.

V usage is TRBV6-5 and J usage is TRBJ2-7; 10 positions agree with TRBD1. Trimming cost V 0 bases and J 6 bases; bases outside gene matches: 5. The CDR3 length is 15 residues. Germline assignment: CDR1 MNHEY and CDR2 SVGAGI. CDR3 nucleotide sequence: TGTGCCAGCAGTTACTCGCGAGACAGGGGGCGCGAGCAGTACTTC. This translates into CASSYSRDRGREQYF.

The chain recombines TRBV6-5 with TRBJ1-2; the D gene is possibly TRBD1 (5 bases). V lost 10 bases to trimming and J lost 0 bases, with 18 bases between them. CDR1 and CDR2 (germline): MNHEY, SVGAGI. The CDR3 has 15 amino acids. CDR3 loop: CATRGRGWPNYGYTF. The CDR3 DNA is TGTGCCACCCGGGGCCGGGGTTGGCCTAACTATGGCTACACCTTC.

The V gene is TRBV30, the J gene TRBJ2-2, with D unclear. Germline V CDR1 and CDR2: GTSNPN, SVGIG (reference sequence). The CDR3 loop spans 12 amino acids. V lost 6 bases and J lost 6, with 11 bases in between. The CDR3 DNA reads TGTGCCTGCCCGGGCCCGGCCGGGGAGCTGTTTTTT. Translation: CACPGPAGELFF.

J is TRBJ2-2 and V is TRBV10-3; unclear D gene. This CDR3 has 16 residues. The germline V gene encodes CDR1 ENHRY and CDR2 SYGVKD. Trimming removed 6 bases at V and 4 bases at J, with 18 bases between. The CDR3 spells CAIRTSGPSGTGELFF. The DNA of the CDR3 is TGTGCCATCAGAACCTCCGGGCCCTCGGGCACCGGGGAGCTGTTTTTT.

V and J are TRBV9 and TRBJ2-7; D call uncertain. V shed 0 bases and J shed 0 bases, with 7 bases lying between them. The CDR3 has 14 amino acids. Per germline, CDR1 SGDLS and CDR2 YYNGEE. The CDR3 is CASSVEWGSYEQYF. The DNA for the CDR3 is TGTGCCAGCAGCGTAGAGTGGGGCTCCTACGAGCAGTACTTC. Looking up the rest from reference TRBV9 and TRBJ2-7 gives the full variable domain: DSGVTQTPKHLITATGQRVTLRCSPRSGDLSVYWYQQSLDQGLQFLIQYYNGEERAKGNILERFSAQQFPDLHSELNLSSLELGDSALYFCASSVEWGSYEQYFGPGTRLTVT.